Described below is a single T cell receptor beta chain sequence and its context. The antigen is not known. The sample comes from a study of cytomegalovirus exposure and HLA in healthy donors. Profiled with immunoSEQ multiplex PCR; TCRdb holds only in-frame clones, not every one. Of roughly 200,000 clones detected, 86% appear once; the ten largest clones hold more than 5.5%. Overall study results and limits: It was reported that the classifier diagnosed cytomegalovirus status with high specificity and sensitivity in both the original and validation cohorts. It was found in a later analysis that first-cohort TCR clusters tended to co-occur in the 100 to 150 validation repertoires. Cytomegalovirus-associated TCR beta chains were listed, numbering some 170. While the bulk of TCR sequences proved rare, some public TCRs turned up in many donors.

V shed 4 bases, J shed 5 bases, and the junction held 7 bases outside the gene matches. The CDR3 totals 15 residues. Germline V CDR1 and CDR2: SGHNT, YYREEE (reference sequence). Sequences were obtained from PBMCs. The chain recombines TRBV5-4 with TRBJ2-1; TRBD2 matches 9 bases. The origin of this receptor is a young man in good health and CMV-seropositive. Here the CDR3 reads CASSPRTSADNEQFF. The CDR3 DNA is TGTGCCAGCAGCCCCAGGACTAGCGCTGACAATGAGCAGTTCTTC.